These 30 T cell receptor beta chains were all obtained from the same sample, sequenced in a study of Graves' ophthalmopathy and Graves' hyperthyroidism. Amplified TCR beta CDR3 regions were obtained using RNA transcripts as template. RT-PCR with HTBI primers came first, then second-round multiplex PCR. Each CDR3 protein is one row after TCRdb ran MiXCR on the multiplex PCR reads. This table has about 590,000 distinct CDR3 sequences, roughly 39% appearing once. The sample comprised peripheral blood or thyroid tissue (not recorded which). The receptors come from an adult man with Graves' hyperthyroidism.

In its sample, this clonotype was seen many times. The CDR3 spells CASSLGQGMETQYF. CDR3 in DNA: TGCGCCAGCAGCTTGGGACAGGGGATGGAGACCCAGTACTTC. The chain combines TRBV5-1 with TRBJ2-5, with 8 bases lining up with TRBD1. CDR1 is SGHRS, CDR2 YFSETQ, per germline. The CDR3 contains 14 residues. After removal of 0 bases from V and 5 bases from J, the junction contained 3 bases not matched to a gene.

Turning to this clonotype: This may be a read error: a much more frequent sequence differs by one nucleotide. The rearrangement joins TRBV28 to TRBJ1-5; D is uncertain. Germline V gives CDR1 MDHEN, CDR2 SYDVKM. The CDR3 covers 15 residues. CDR3 sequence: CTSSPRLSSNQPQHF. Here the CDR3 DNA reads TGTACCAGCAGCCCACGGTTAAGTAGCAATCAGCCCCAGCATTTT.

In this sample, this clonotype turned up a few times. The rearrangement uses TRBV3-1 and TRBJ2-5; D is unclear. The CDR3 spans 14 residues. V lost 0 bases and J 4 bases, leaving 9 bases between the germline ends. Germline CDR1 LGHDT, CDR2 YNNKEL (reference sequence). The CDR3 region is CASSQEPPSETQYF. In DNA, the CDR3 is TGTGCCAGCAGCCAAGAACCACCTTCAGAGACCCAGTACTTC.

The chain carries TRBV20-1 and TRBJ2-5; 7 bases are a match to TRBD2. The germline V gene encodes CDR1 DFQATT and CDR2 SNEGSKA (reference sequence). V lost 3 bases, J lost 4 bases, and 8 bases stayed unmatched. This CDR3 contains 14 residues. The CDR3 is CSASPGGRGETQYF. Here the CDR3 DNA reads TGCAGTGCTAGCCCTGGCGGGAGAGGAGAGACCCAGTACTTC.

This clonotype has a single count. V and J are TRBV12-3 or TRBV12-4 and TRBJ2-3, with 14 bases matching TRBD2. The V segment lost 4 bases and the J segment 4 bases; nucleotides outside the gene matches: 7. This CDR3 comprises 17 residues. CDR3 amino acids: CASSSSGTSGRPDTQYF. The DNA of the CDR3 is TGTGCCAGCAGTTCTTCCGGGACTAGCGGGAGACCAGATACGCAGTATTTT.

The chain has TRBV5-1 and TRBJ2-7, with 9 bases matching TRBD1. The DNA end lines up better with TRBJ2-1; the J call may be wrong. There are 15 residues in the CDR3. Germline CDR1 and CDR2: SGHRS and YFSETQ. Written as DNA, the CDR3 is TGCGCCAGCAGGACCGGGACAGGGTCCTACAATGAGCAGTTCTTC. As protein: CASRTGTGSYNEQFF.

This clonotype was detected many times. This sequence joins TRBV20-1 and TRBJ2-5; 9 bases map to TRBD2. Germline lookup yields CDR1 DFQATT and CDR2 SNEGSKA (reference sequence). The V segment lost 1 base and the J segment 3 bases; nucleotides outside the gene matches: 9. This CDR3 comprises 16 residues. The CDR3 region has the DNA TGCAGTGCTAGAGGTCTTAGCGGGAGTTGGGAAGAGACCCAGTACTTC. Its protein is CSARGLSGSWEETQYF.

In its sample, this clonotype was seen many times. The genes are TRBV5-1 and TRBJ2-7; 9 bases align to TRBD2. Germline V gene sequence: CDR1 SGHRS, CDR2 YFSETQ. This CDR3 spans 15 amino acids. V lost 0 bases to trimming and J lost 7 bases; unmatched junction nucleotides: 8. The CDR3, as DNA: TGCGCCAGCAGCTTGGCGGCTAGCGGGACCTGGGAGCAGTACTTC. It codes for CASSLAASGTWEQYF.

V and J are TRBV6-1 and TRBJ2-7; tentatively, D is TRBD1 (6 bases). In germline, CDR1 is MNHNS, CDR2 SASEGT. This CDR3 is built from 14 residues. Between the trimmed V and J ends, which lost 6 bases and 4 bases, there was a span of 16 bases. CDR3 DNA sequence: TGTGCCAGCAGCCTACAGGGTAGTCAATACGAGCAGTACTTC. Translated: CASSLQGSQYEQYF.

CDR3 sequence: CSVEPGYEQYF. CDR3 nucleotide sequence: TGCAGCGTTGAGCCAGGGTATGAGCAGTACTTC. This chain uses TRBV29-1 with TRBJ2-7; perhaps TRBD1 as D (5 bases). Germline lookup yields CDR1 SQVTM and CDR2 ANQGSEA. V gave up 3 bases and J gave up 7 bases, with 10 bases separating them. CDR3 length: 11 amino acids.

This clonotype was found many times. The chain is built from TRBV7-6 and TRBJ1-5; tentatively, D is TRBD1 (5 bases). Between the trimmed V and J ends, which lost 3 bases and 4 bases, there was a span of 7 bases. Germline assignment: CDR1 SGHVS and CDR2 FNYEAQ. The CDR3 sequence is 13 residues long. The CDR3 coding sequence is TGTGCCAGCAGCTTGGGGGAGAATCAGCCCCAGCATTTT. Amino acid sequence: CASSLGENQPQHF.

The chain is built from TRBV10-3 and TRBJ1-6; the D gene is possibly TRBD1 (5 bases). Germline CDR1 and CDR2: ENHRY and SYGVKD. The V end was cut by 7 bases, the J end by 9 bases, with 22 bases between. This CDR3 comprises 16 residues. This CDR3 reads CAIMRGRGRGGSPLHF. Written as DNA, the CDR3 is TGTGCCATCATGCGAGGAAGGGGCCGTGGTGGTTCACCCCTCCACTTT.

This clonotype was detected a few times. J is TRBJ2-6 and V is TRBV19; maybe TRBD2 (6 bases). The CDR3 is made up of 17 amino acids. V gave up 9 bases and J gave up 0 bases, with 18 bases separating them. In germline, CDR1 is LNHDA, CDR2 SQIVND (reference sequence). CDR3 coding DNA: TGTGCCAGGCCGGGGAGGAAGGAATACTCTGGGGCCAACGTCCTGACTTTC. It yields the protein CARPGRKEYSGANVLTF.

This clonotype was counted many times. J is TRBJ2-7 and V is TRBV29-1, with D uncertain. Germline loops: CDR1 SQVTM, CDR2 ANQGSEA. With 6 bases removed from V and 6 bases from J, the gap between germline ends came to 12 bases. The CDR3 has 11 residues. The CDR3 DNA is TGCAGCGTGGAGATCAGCCCCGAGCAGTACTTC. Its protein product is CSVEISPEQYF.

This clonotype was observed many times. The rearrangement joins TRBV2 to TRBJ2-7; TRBD2 might be the D (6 bases). Germline values: CDR1 SNHLY, CDR2 FYNNEI. The V and J ends lost 8 bases and 4 bases respectively, with 21 bases between them. CDR3 length equals 15 residues. The CDR3 sequence is CASGSHGGTGYEQYF. CDR3 DNA: TGTGCCAGCGGCTCCCATGGGGGGACGGGTTACGAGCAGTACTTC.

V and J are TRBV20-1 and TRBJ2-7; no reliable D call. V dropped 5 bases and J dropped 7 bases, with 15 bases sitting between them. CDR1 DFQATT and CDR2 SNEGSKA come from the germline V gene (reference sequence). CDR3 length: 12 amino acids. The CDR3 bases are TGCAGTGCTGAAACCGCTTACAATGAGCAGTACTTC. Amino acids: CSAETAYNEQYF.

The V call is TRBV24-1, the J call TRBJ1-5, with TRBD1 matching over 12 bases. CDR1 and CDR2 from the germline V gene are KGHDR and SFDVKD. V shed 10 bases, J shed 1 base, and the junction held 1 base outside the gene matches. The CDR3 is 14 amino acids. The CDR3: CATGTGGSNQPQHF. The CDR3, as DNA: TGTGCCACTGGGACAGGGGGCAGCAATCAGCCCCAGCATTTT.

This clonotype was observed once. The chain uses TRBV11-3 and TRBJ2-6; TRBD1 matches at 9 bases. CDR3 size: 16 residues. Germline CDR1 reads SGHNT; CDR2 reads YENEEA. With V trimmed by 6 bases and J by 4 bases, 7 bases remained unmatched. This CDR3 reads CASSYRDRVGANVLTF. In nucleotides, the CDR3 is TGTGCCAGCAGTTACCGGGACAGGGTAGGGGCCAACGTCCTGACTTTC.

This clonotype was observed many times. V usage is TRBV13 and J usage is TRBJ1-1, with D possibly matching TRBD1 (5 bases). Deletions cut 2 bases from V and 1 base from J, with 11 bases between. The CDR3 is 15 amino acids. Looked up from germline, CDR1 is PRHDT and CDR2 is FYEKMQ (reference sequence). For the CDR3, the DNA is TGTGCCAGCAGCTTACCGCAGACAGAGAACACTGAAGCTTTCTTT. This translates into CASSLPQTENTEAFF.

In this sample, this clonotype turned up once. Germline and junction disagree at one end, which may indicate a read error. This chain links TRBV7-9 with TRBJ2-5; 9 bases map to TRBD2. CDR3 length equals 14 residues. Per germline, CDR1 SEHNR and CDR2 FQNEAQ (reference sequence). CDR3 in amino acids: CASSLGLAANERFF. The CDR3 nucleotides are TGTGCCAGCAGCTTAGGACTAGCGGCCAATGAGCGGTTCTTC.

This clonotype was counted between two and nine times. The chain has TRBV10-3 and TRBJ2-3; 9 nucleotides agree with TRBD2. The CDR3 extends over 15 amino acids. Germline CDR1 is ENHRY and CDR2 is SYGVKD. Losses at the gene ends were 4 bases for V and 2 bases for J; bases not matched to a gene: 4. The CDR3 sequence is CAISGSSGATDTQYF. The CDR3 coding sequence is TGTGCCATCAGTGGGTCTAGCGGGGCCACAGATACGCAGTATTTT.

J is TRBJ2-7 and V is TRBV6-1; 11 bases map to TRBD1. J was trimmed by 3 bases and V by 6 bases; bases with no gene match: 10. The CDR3 has 16 amino acids. The germline gives CDR1 MNHNS, CDR2 SASEGT. The CDR3, as DNA: TGTGCCAGCAGACCGCTCCGGGACAGGGGGGACTACGAGCAGTACTTC. Its protein product is CASRPLRDRGDYEQYF.

This clonotype appeared a few times. The rearrangement joins TRBV28 to TRBJ1-1; D is possibly TRBD1 (5 bases). The germline V gene encodes CDR1 MDHEN and CDR2 SYDVKM. CDR3 length: 14 amino acids. V shed 2 bases and J shed 6 bases, with 13 bases lying between them. DNA for the CDR3: TGTGCCAGCAGTTTACTCGGGGCATTGGCTGAAGCTTTCTTT. It specifies CASSLLGALAEAFF.

This clonotype was recorded at least ten times. The rearrangement uses TRBV5-1 and TRBJ1-1; tentative D call: TRBD1 (6 bases). The CDR3 loop spans 16 amino acids. The germline CDR1 and CDR2 sequences are SGHRS and YFSETQ. The V end lost 1 base, the J end lost 5 bases, and 18 bases lay between the germline ends. The CDR3 here is CASSLRPGAEGTEAFF. The CDR3 DNA follows: TGCGCCAGCAGCTTGCGGCCAGGGGCGGAGGGAACTGAAGCTTTCTTT.

In its sample, this clonotype was seen many times. The chain combines TRBV7-9 with TRBJ1-5, with D possibly matching TRBD1 (6 bases). The CDR3 extends over 15 amino acids. Germline V CDR1 and CDR2: SEHNR, FQNEAQ (reference sequence). The V end was cut by 4 bases, the J end by 6 bases, with 16 bases between. Here the CDR3 DNA reads TGTGCCAGCAGCTCGGACAGTAAGGTGGGTCAGCCCCAGCATTTT. It encodes CASSSDSKVGQPQHF.

The chain couples TRBV20-1 to TRBJ2-7; 13 bases are shared with TRBD2. This CDR3 has 19 residues. Germline lookup yields CDR1 DFQATT and CDR2 SNEGSKA (reference sequence). The ends lost 2 bases at V and 3 bases at J; junction bases unmatched: 16. CDR3 residues: CSARRVGSTSGRGVYEQYF. The CDR3 DNA follows: TGCAGTGCTAGAAGGGTTGGATCAACTAGCGGGAGGGGGGTCTACGAGCAGTACTTC.

This clonotype showed up just a few times. CDR3 region: CAWSKKGVDGYTF. In DNA form, the CDR3 reads TGTGCCTGGAGCAAGAAGGGGGTCGATGGCTACACCTTC. The chain has TRBV30 and TRBJ1-2, with D perhaps matching TRBD1 (6 bases). Trimming shortened V by 3 bases and J by 6 bases, and 14 bases separated the two germline ends. Per the germline V gene, CDR1 is GTSNPN and CDR2 is SVGIG (reference sequence). The CDR3 is 13 residues long.

This clonotype was found a few times. V usage is TRBV10-2 and J usage is TRBJ1-1; 8 bases line up with TRBD1. The CDR3 is 14 amino acids. J gave up 4 bases and V 7 bases, and 8 bases lay outside the gene matches. Germline V gene data show CDR1 as WSHSY and CDR2 as SAAADI. CDR3 nucleotides: TGCGCCAGCAAAAGGACAGGGACTGCCACTGAAGCTTTCTTT. The encoded protein is CASKRTGTATEAFF.

The V gene is TRBV20-1, the J gene TRBJ2-7, with D perhaps matching TRBD2 (5 bases). Germline lookup yields CDR1 DFQATT and CDR2 SNEGSKA (reference sequence). V was shortened by 0 bases and J by 0 bases, with 12 bases between the two germline ends. The CDR3 spans 15 residues. The CDR3 reads CSARDAGASSYEQYF. The CDR3 region has the DNA TGCAGTGCTAGAGATGCGGGTGCCAGCTCCTACGAGCAGTACTTC.

This clonotype was seen only a few times. A read error may be the cause here, since a much bigger clone is one base away. The missing conserved phenylalanine or tryptophan at the end of this CDR3 makes a read error likely. The J gene is TRBJ1-1, the V gene TRBV6-5, with D possibly TRBD1 on 6 matching bases. The CDR3 is made up of 12 amino acids. Germline V CDR1 and CDR2: MNHEY, SVGAGI. Trimming shortened V by 0 bases and J by 10 bases, and 9 bases separated the two germline ends. The CDR3 coding sequence is TGTGCCAGCAGTTACTCGGCAGGGGTAGCTTTCCTT. Amino acid sequence: CASSYSAGVAFL.